This passage covers 11 T cell receptor beta chains from one sample sequenced in a study of T-cell reconstitution after alpha-beta-depleted transplantation in children. Unique molecular identifiers were incorporated during preparation of the TCRbeta library. TCRdb re-derived calls from the PCR reads in MiXCR, one entry per CDR3 protein. The sample has a few hundred thousand distinct CDR3 sequences; 20% to 30% are singletons. Here the sequenced sample was PBMCs, taken before TCRalphabeta/CD19-depleted stem cell transplant. The source is a boy younger than two with Wiskott-Aldrich syndrome, due to receive a stem cell transplant.

The chain employs TRBV4-1 and TRBJ1-5; D unclear. Germline V gene lookup returns CDR1 MGHRA and CDR2 YSYEKL. V lost 0 bases, J lost 3 bases, and 9 bases lay in between. The CDR3 length is 15 residues. CDR3 sequence reads: CASSQERVPNQPQHF. CDR3 DNA sequence: TGCGCCAGCAGCCAAGAAAGGGTCCCCAATCAGCCCCAGCATTTT.

This sequence joins TRBV5-1 and TRBJ2-1; 10 bases match TRBD2. With V trimmed by 2 bases and J by 4 bases, 9 bases remained unmatched. Germline CDR1 SGHRS, CDR2 YFSETQ. There are 17 residues in the CDR3. For the CDR3, the DNA is TGCGCCAGCAGCTTATTAGCGGGAGGATCCATATACAATGAGCAGTTCTTC. Translation: CASSLLAGGSIYNEQFF.

A single count supports this clonotype. V is TRBV19 and J is TRBJ2-2, with D perhaps TRBD1 (5 bases). CDR3 size: 15 residues. Trimming pared 2 bases from V and 6 bases from J, leaving 13 bases between. CDR1 is LNHDA and CDR2 is SQIVND in the germline V gene (reference sequence). The CDR3 region has the DNA TGTGCCAGTAGTATACAGGGTCTGACGCCCGGGGAGCTGTTTTTT. Translation gives CASSIQGLTPGELFF.

The chain has TRBV6-5 and TRBJ2-7; 8 bases match TRBD2. CDR3 length equals 15 residues. The J segment lost 5 bases and the V segment lost 4 bases, leaving 10 bases of the junction unmatched. Germline CDR1 and CDR2: MNHEY and SVGAGI. CDR3 bases: TGTGCCAGCAGTTCGGAAGCCGGGACTAGTGACGAGCAGTACTTC. Its translation is CASSSEAGTSDEQYF.

This clonotype occurred a few times. V and J are TRBV20-1 and TRBJ2-2; D not resolved. The CDR3 spans 12 residues. V lost 6 bases, J lost 6 bases, and 11 bases lay in between. CDR1 is DFQATT and CDR2 is SNEGSKA in the germline V gene (reference sequence). Here the CDR3 reads CSAFRMAGELFF. CDR3 coding DNA: TGCAGTGCCTTCCGGATGGCCGGGGAGCTGTTTTTT.

This clonotype was detected a few times. The chain uses TRBV2 and TRBJ2-7; 13 nucleotides line up with TRBD2. J lost 3 bases, V lost 5 bases, and 7 bases had no gene match. Germline V gene data show CDR1 as SNHLY and CDR2 as FYNNEI. This CDR3 comprises 16 residues. CDR3 sequence reads: CASSTGTSGTDYEQYF. CDR3 nucleotides: TGTGCCAGCAGTACGGGGACTAGCGGGACGGACTACGAGCAGTACTTC.

In this sample, this clonotype turned up a few times. This chain links TRBV4-1 with TRBJ2-7, with 9 bases fitting TRBD1. Germline V gene sequence: CDR1 MGHRA, CDR2 YSYEKL. The V gene end was trimmed by 0 bases and the J gene end by 1 base; junction bases not matched to a gene: 4. This CDR3 has 16 residues. CDR3 sequence (DNA): TGCGCCAGCAGCCAAGATTTAGGACAGGGGTCCTACGAGCAGTACTTC. This encodes CASSQDLGQGSYEQYF.

The rearrangement joins TRBV24-1 to TRBJ2-2; D is ambiguous. V lost 0 bases to trimming and J lost 3 bases, with 4 bases between them. CDR1 is KGHDR, CDR2 SFDVKD, per germline. The CDR3 loop spans 14 amino acids. The DNA of the CDR3 is TGTGCCACCAGTGATTTGATCGACACCGGGGAGCTGTTTTTT. Translating it yields CATSDLIDTGELFF.

This clonotype was detected only a few times. V is TRBV10-3 and J is TRBJ2-1, with a possible D match to TRBD2 (7 bases). The CDR3 length is 15 residues. The V gene lost 7 bases and the J gene lost 1 base, with 14 bases spanning the gap. Germline V gene data show CDR1 as ENHRY and CDR2 as SYGVKD. DNA of the CDR3: TGTGCCATCATTAGGGAGGGGGGTTCCTACAATGAGCAGTTCTTC. The encoded protein is CAIIREGGSYNEQFF.

The chain joins TRBV20-1 to TRBJ2-2, with TRBD2 identical over 9 bases. V lost 5 bases to trimming and J lost 6 bases; unmatched junction nucleotides: 7. Germline CDR1 reads DFQATT; CDR2 reads SNEGSKA (reference sequence). The CDR3 is 14 amino acids. CDR3: CSAPRLAAPGELFF. The CDR3 DNA sequence: TGCAGTGCTCCCCGACTAGCGGCCCCCGGGGAGCTGTTTTTT.

The rearrangement joins TRBV6-5 to TRBJ2-2, with D uncertain. This CDR3 is built from 13 residues. The germline V and J ends were trimmed by 4 bases and 4 bases, with 7 bases remaining between them. Germline-derived CDR1 and CDR2 are MNHEY and SVGAGI. CDR3 amino acids: CASSSGPTGELFF. CDR3 bases: TGTGCCAGCAGTTCCGGACCCACCGGGGAGCTGTTTTTT.